A single count supports the clone carrying this T cell receptor beta chain. This record comes from a study of blood T cell repertoires in COVID-19. Study-wide context: Collection of acute and convalescent COVID-19 samples took place in the United States, Italy and Spain. T cells, B-cell-depleted T cells, or PBMCs supplied cDNA or gDNA.

TCRdb keeps only in-frame clones here, not all; method: immunoSEQ multiplex PCR. Of about 220,000 clones listed, 82% were seen once; the top ten hold 3% to 4.5%. Per germline, CDR1 MGHDK and CDR2 SYGVNS. Trimming pared 2 bases from V and 6 bases from J, leaving 13 bases between. CDR3 size: 14 residues. J is TRBJ1-2 and V is TRBV25-1, with D perhaps TRBD1 (5 bases). Material: peripheral blood. The receptor's source is a woman of 80 years or more with acute or convalescent COVID-19. This chain's CDR3 is CASSEQGSFDGYTF. The CDR3, as DNA: TGTGCCAGCAGTGAACAGGGAAGCTTTGATGGCTACACCTTC.